Each of the 20 T cell receptor beta chains below was sequenced from the same sample in a study of cytomegalovirus exposure and HLA in healthy donors. The PCR employed 60 Vbeta primers together with 13 Jbeta primers. Assay used: immunoSEQ multiplex PCR; TCRdb lists only in-frame clones, some missing. The sample lists about 140,000 clones; over 60% were seen once. The source material was PBMCs. The receptors were gathered from a man aged 35 to 55 in good health and CMV-seronegative.

The rearrangement uses TRBV28 and TRBJ1-6, with 8 bases identical to TRBD1. CDR1 and CDR2 from the germline V gene are MDHEN and SYDVKM. There are 16 residues in the CDR3. V was pared by 4 bases and J by 3 bases, with 5 bases of the junction left unmatched. The CDR3 reads CASSSGQGYYNSPLHF. The DNA of the CDR3 is TGTGCCAGCAGTTCCGGACAGGGATACTATAATTCACCCCTCCACTTT.

This clone has just a few counts. Other DNA sequences within the sample encode an identical CDR3. The gene calls are TRBV11-2 and TRBJ2-7, with TRBD1 identical over 11 bases. The CDR3 runs 13 residues. The V gene's germline CDR1 is SGHAT and CDR2 FQNNGV. With V trimmed by 3 bases and J by 7 bases, 2 bases remained unmatched. CDR3 in DNA: TGTGCCAGCAGCTTGGGACAGGGGGGAGAGCAGTACTTC. This translates into CASSLGQGGEQYF.

CDR3: CAISETSGRSADTQYF. The CDR3, as DNA: TGTGCCATCAGTGAGACTAGCGGGAGGTCGGCAGATACGCAGTATTTT. This chain connects TRBV10-3 to TRBJ2-3; TRBD2 aligns across 12 bases. Germline V gene lookup returns CDR1 ENHRY and CDR2 SYGVKD. CDR3 length: 16 residues. V was pared by 2 bases and J by 4 bases, with 4 bases of the junction left unmatched.

This clone was counted between two and nine times. V gene TRBV19 combines with J gene TRBJ2-1; TRBD1 aligns across 8 bases. Germline V gene lookup returns CDR1 LNHDA and CDR2 SQIVND (reference sequence). The V gene end was trimmed by 3 bases and the J gene end by 6 bases; junction bases not matched to a gene: 7. The CDR3 runs 15 residues. For the CDR3, the DNA is TGTGCCAGTAGTATCTCCGGGACAGGTATCAATGAGCAGTTCTTC. This translates into CASSISGTGINEQFF.

This chain joins TRBV2 and TRBJ2-5, with TRBD1 matching over 9 bases. The DNA end is a closer match to TRBJ2-7, so the J assignment may be wrong. The germline gives CDR1 SNHLY, CDR2 FYNNEI. The CDR3 loop spans 14 amino acids. CDR3 amino acids: CASTTGTGRHEQYF. CDR3 DNA sequence: TGTGCCAGCACTACCGGGACAGGGCGGCACGAGCAGTACTTC.

CDR3 DNA sequence: TGTGCCAGCAGTTTCTCATGGACGGACATGAACACTGAAGCTTTCTTT. As protein: CASSFSWTDMNTEAFF. The V gene is TRBV28, the J gene TRBJ1-1; D might be TRBD1 (5 bases). V was pared by 3 bases and J by 0 bases, with 14 bases between. Germline V gene sequence: CDR1 MDHEN, CDR2 SYDVKM. This CDR3 is 16 amino acids long. Full variable domain (missing parts from reference TRBV28 and TRBJ1-1): DVKVTQSSRYLVKRTGEKVFLECVQDMDHENMFWYRQDPGLGLRLIYFSYDVKMKEKGDIPEGYSVSREKKERFSLILESASTNQTSMYLCASSFSWTDMNTEAFFGQGTRLTVV.

The V call is TRBV15, the J call TRBJ2-7; possibly TRBD1 for D (5 bases). This CDR3 contains 15 residues. The V and J ends lost 1 base and 5 bases respectively, with 15 bases between them. From germline, CDR1 is LNHNV and CDR2 YYDKDF (reference sequence). The CDR3 loop is CATSRVPGPKDEQYF. CDR3 sequence (DNA): TGTGCCACCAGCAGAGTCCCAGGGCCCAAAGACGAGCAGTACTTC.

Here the CDR3 reads CASSVVGPSYEQYF. The DNA of the CDR3 is TGTGCCAGCAGCGTAGTGGGGCCGTCCTACGAGCAGTACTTC. The gene calls are TRBV9 and TRBJ2-7; tentative D call: TRBD1 (5 bases). The V and J ends lost 0 bases and 1 base respectively, with 8 bases between them. This CDR3 is 14 amino acids long. In germline, CDR1 is SGDLS, CDR2 YYNGEE.

The sample holds one count of this clone. The chain combines TRBV25-1 with TRBJ2-5, with a possible D match to TRBD2 (6 bases). CDR1 MGHDK and CDR2 SYGVNS come from the germline V gene. CDR3 length: 14 residues. Trimming removed 4 bases at V and 5 bases at J, with 14 bases between. CDR3 DNA: TGTGCCAGCAGTGGGGCCGGGAGCTGGGAGACCCAGTACTTC. This sequence encodes CASSGAGSWETQYF.

The chain has TRBV29-1 and TRBJ2-1; the match to TRBD1 covers 8 bases. Germline V gene lookup returns CDR1 SQVTM and CDR2 ANQGSEA. This CDR3 has 11 residues. The V gene end was trimmed by 6 bases and the J gene end by 12 bases; junction bases not matched to a gene: 7. This CDR3 reads CSVDQGAVQFF. Here the CDR3 DNA reads TGCAGCGTAGACCAGGGGGCAGTGCAGTTCTTC.

The V gene is TRBV5-1, the J gene TRBJ2-3, with TRBD2 matching over 8 bases. The CDR3 has 16 residues. V trimming: 4 bases; J trimming: 4 bases; junction bases outside the gene matches: 11. The germline CDR1 and CDR2 sequences are SGHRS and YFSETQ. CDR3 in DNA: TGCGCCAGCAGCAACATCCTAGCGGGCAAGTCAGATACGCAGTATTTT. Translation gives CASSNILAGKSDTQYF.

This clone was recorded once. V gene TRBV11-1 combines with J gene TRBJ2-7; the match to TRBD2 covers 8 bases. The CDR3 spans 15 residues. Trimming cost V 0 bases and J 3 bases; bases outside gene matches: 4. Germline CDR1 is SGHAT and CDR2 is FQDESV (reference sequence). The CDR3 reads CASSLAAGGYYEQYF. As DNA, the CDR3 is TGTGCCAGCAGCTTAGCGGCGGGGGGCTACTACGAGCAGTACTTC.

The rearrangement joins TRBV6-5 to TRBJ1-1, with D possibly being TRBD1 (5 bases). Trimming took off 6 bases at V and 2 bases at J, with 10 bases between the two ends. Germline lookup yields CDR1 MNHEY and CDR2 SVGAGI. The CDR3 is 13 residues long. The DNA of the CDR3 is TGTGCCAGCAGAGTGACAGCCAACACTGAAGCTTTCTTT. Encoded protein: CASRVTANTEAFF.

The J gene is TRBJ2-3, the V gene TRBV10-3; no firm D call. Germline CDR1 ENHRY, CDR2 SYGVKD. Trimming left V 0 bases short and J 1 base short, with 11 bases between. This CDR3 contains 16 residues. The CDR3 reads CAISESVPSGTDTQYF. The CDR3 coding sequence is TGTGCCATCAGTGAGTCCGTCCCGTCAGGCACAGATACGCAGTATTTT.

CDR3 sequence reads: CASSSYRVGTGELFF. The CDR3 DNA reads as TGTGCCAGCAGTTCTTACAGGGTGGGCACCGGGGAGCTGTTTTTT. The chain uses TRBV2 and TRBJ2-2; weak D call: TRBD1 (6 bases). This CDR3 contains 15 residues. V was cut by 5 bases and J by 4 bases, with 14 bases left in between. CDR1 is SNHLY, CDR2 FYNNEI, per germline.

The chain links TRBV11-2 to TRBJ1-4; D perhaps matches TRBD1 (5 bases). Looked up from germline, CDR1 is SGHAT and CDR2 is FQNNGV. V gave up 2 bases and J gave up 8 bases, with 6 bases separating them. The CDR3 is made up of 12 amino acids. The CDR3 DNA sequence: TGTGCCAGCAGCTTATCAGGGGAAAAACTGTTTTTT. Translating gives CASSLSGEKLFF.

This clone was recorded once. The rearrangement links TRBV19 to TRBJ1-5; the D gene is possibly TRBD1 (5 bases). The CDR3 totals 16 residues. Trimming took 0 bases from V and 3 from J, leaving 12 bases between them. Germline V lookup: CDR1 LNHDA, CDR2 SQIVND (reference sequence). CDR3 residues: CASSIDMGLNNQPQHF. Written as DNA, the CDR3 is TGTGCCAGTAGTATAGATATGGGGCTGAACAATCAGCCCCAGCATTTT.

In DNA form, the CDR3 reads TGTGCCAGCAGCTTGGTTCCAGGACAGGCCTACGAGCAGTACTTC. Amino acids: CASSLVPGQAYEQYF. V usage is TRBV5-6 and J usage is TRBJ2-7; 7 bases align to TRBD1. Trimming took 0 bases from V and 2 from J; bases not matched to a gene: 5. The CDR3 sequence is 15 residues long. The germline CDR1 and CDR2 sequences are SGHDT and YYEEEE.

V usage is TRBV5-1 and J usage is TRBJ2-5; D ambiguous. V was shortened by 2 bases and J by 3 bases, with 2 bases between the two germline ends. Germline V gene lookup returns CDR1 SGHRS and CDR2 YFSETQ. There are 11 residues in the CDR3. The CDR3 region has the DNA TGCGCCAGCAGCTTCAAAGAGACCCAGTACTTC. Residues: CASSFKETQYF.

V gene TRBV5-1 combines with J gene TRBJ2-4, with 7 bases identical to TRBD1. V shed 4 bases and J 6 bases; nucleotides not matched to a gene: 7. Germline V gives CDR1 SGHRS, CDR2 YFSETQ. CDR3 length: 14 amino acids. This chain's CDR3 is CASSPGTDLNIQYF. DNA for the CDR3: TGCGCCAGCAGCCCCGGGACAGACCTAAACATTCAGTACTTC. Full variable domain (rest looked up from reference TRBV5-1 and TRBJ2-4): KAGVTQTPRYLIKTRGQQVTLSCSPISGHRSVSWYQQTPGQGLQFLFEYFSETQRNKGNFPGRFSGRQFSNSRSEMNVSTLELGDSALYLCASSPGTDLNIQYFGAGTRLSVL.